This passage covers 6 T cell receptor beta chains from one sample sequenced in a study of identical twins (dated by TCRdb to 2015 to 2016). Libraries were built with 5' RACE. The sequencing machine was an Illumina HiSeq 2000. TCRdb's own reprocessing of the public reads used fastp at Q25 and MiXCR and kept productive beta chains. Every CDR3 protein is listed once, alongside the most common genes and DNA of its rows. The sample table contains hundreds of thousands of distinct CDR3 sequences; only one count was recorded for around 20% of them. The leading ten clones occupy 4.3% of the sample. This sample also appeared in a second study, on T cells expressing NK-cell markers.

Material: PBMCs. The receptors derive from a woman under 30 in good health.

This clonotype was observed a handful of times. The chain carries TRBV9 and TRBJ2-3; tentatively, D is TRBD2 (7 bases). The CDR3 consists of 15 residues. Germline V gene lookup returns CDR1 SGDLS and CDR2 YYNGEE. Trimming cost V 4 bases and J 1 base, with 13 bases left between them. The CDR3 loop is CASSQRGGRTDTQYF. The CDR3 nucleotides read TGTGCCAGCAGCCAGAGGGGGGGCCGCACAGATACGCAGTATTTT.

The V call is TRBV3-1, the J call TRBJ2-2; D ambiguous. This CDR3 has 12 amino acids. Trimming pared 0 bases from V and 7 bases from J, leaving 3 bases between. The germline V gene encodes CDR1 LGHDT and CDR2 YNNKEL (reference sequence). The CDR3 is CASSQEVGELFF. CDR3 nucleotides: TGTGCCAGCAGCCAAGAGGTCGGGGAGCTGTTTTTT.

Ten or more counts support this clonotype. The J gene is TRBJ2-3, the V gene TRBV29-1, with a tentative D call TRBD1 (5 bases). Germline V gene sequence: CDR1 SQVTM, CDR2 ANQGSEA. This CDR3 is 13 amino acids long. The ends were cut back, 2 bases at V and 2 bases at J, with 8 bases in the middle. The CDR3 DNA sequence: TGCAGCGTTGAAAGGGGCATCACAGATACGCAGTATTTT. Amino acid sequence: CSVERGITDTQYF.

The table lists this clonotype with a few counts. The chain couples TRBV5-1 to TRBJ1-6; the match to TRBD1 covers 9 bases. V trimming: 5 bases; J trimming: 9 bases; junction bases outside the gene matches: 9. From germline, CDR1 is SGHRS and CDR2 YFSETQ. This CDR3 is built from 15 residues. The CDR3 sequence is CASRMTGTGTSPLHF. The CDR3 nucleotides read TGCGCCAGCAGGATGACCGGGACAGGGACTTCACCCCTCCACTTT.

There are many counts of this clonotype. This sequence joins TRBV12-3 or TRBV12-4 and TRBJ2-3; 7 positions match TRBD1. V was clipped by 3 bases and J by 4 bases; unmatched bases: 4. This CDR3 comprises 14 residues. For the CDR3, the DNA is TGTGCCAGCAGTTTGCACGACAGGGCAGATACGCAGTATTTT. Protein product: CASSLHDRADTQYF.

This clonotype came up a few times. The V gene is TRBV27, the J gene TRBJ2-7; 8 nucleotides agree with TRBD1. The trim removed 6 bases at V and 7 bases at J, leaving 8 bases unmatched. This CDR3 contains 13 residues. Looked up from germline, CDR1 is MNHEY and CDR2 is SMNVEV (reference sequence). DNA for the CDR3: TGTGCCAGCAGACTGGACAGGGTGGGGGAGCAGTACTTC. Protein sequence: CASRLDRVGEQYF.